These 25 T cell receptor beta chains originate from one sample sequenced in a study of T cell responses to AZD1222 COVID-19 vaccine. TCRdb's copy holds only in-frame clones and misses some; the assay was immunoSEQ multiplex PCR. The table shows more than 65,000 clones, with roughly 90% occurring only once. This specimen consisted of peripheral blood, obtained on day 0 of AZD1222 vaccination. These receptors came from an adult in good health.

A few counts support this clone. The V gene is TRBV7-9, the J gene TRBJ2-2; the match to TRBD1 covers 8 bases. V gave up 5 bases and J gave up 3 bases; unmatched junction bases: 11. This CDR3 spans 17 amino acids. Germline V gene data show CDR1 as SEHNR and CDR2 as FQNEAQ (reference sequence). The CDR3 is CASSKKPGQVYTGELFF. The CDR3 DNA reads TGTGCCAGCAGCAAGAAACCGGGACAGGTGTACACCGGGGAGCTGTTTTTT.

The J gene is TRBJ2-1, the V gene TRBV19; TRBD2 agrees at 16 bases. Losses at the gene ends were 7 bases for V and 1 base for J; bases not matched to a gene: 4. The CDR3 extends over 17 amino acids. Germline values: CDR1 LNHDA, CDR2 SQIVND (reference sequence). The CDR3 DNA is TGTGCCAGTACCTCGGGACTAGCGGGAGGGTCCTACAATGAGCAGTTCTTC. This translates into CASTSGLAGGSYNEQFF.

The chain has TRBV5-1 and TRBJ2-7, with D perhaps given as TRBD1 or TRBD2 (6 bases each). The ends were cut back, 0 bases at V and 3 bases at J, with 13 bases in the middle. The CDR3 spans 15 residues. The germline V gene has CDR1 SGHRS and CDR2 YFSETQ. The CDR3 coding sequence is TGCGCCAGCAGCTTGGAAGGGGGGAACTACTACGAGCAGTACTTC. The encoded protein is CASSLEGGNYYEQYF.

The sample holds one count of this clone. The chain combines TRBV19 with TRBJ2-1; unclear D gene. In germline, CDR1 is LNHDA, CDR2 SQIVND (reference sequence). Trimming cost V 4 bases and J 2 bases, with 6 bases left between them. This CDR3 is 13 amino acids long. For the CDR3, the DNA is TGTGCCAGTAGTACCGGGCCCTACAATGAGCAGTTCTTC. Protein product: CASSTGPYNEQFF.

This clone was detected only a few times. The chain couples TRBV29-1 to TRBJ1-5; D ambiguous. The CDR3 contains 13 residues. Trimming took off 7 bases at V and 6 bases at J, with 16 bases between the two ends. The V gene's germline CDR1 is SQVTM and CDR2 ANQGSEA. The CDR3 region has the DNA TGCAGCGCTTCATCAGCGTCGGGTCAGCCCCAGCATTTT. Amino acids: CSASSASGQPQHF.

The chain couples TRBV20-1 to TRBJ1-1; no definite D call. The germline V gene has CDR1 DFQATT and CDR2 SNEGSKA (reference sequence). The CDR3 consists of 15 residues. V was clipped by 3 bases and J by 4 bases, with 18 bases between them. CDR3 sequence: CSASNGVVGVTEAFF. The CDR3 DNA reads as TGCAGTGCTAGTAACGGGGTGGTTGGGGTCACTGAAGCTTTCTTT.

CDR3 nucleotide sequence: TGTGCCAGCAGCGTCGGACAGTTTGAAGCTTTCTTT. The encoded protein is CASSVGQFEAFF. The rearrangement joins TRBV28 to TRBJ1-1; D is perhaps TRBD1 (6 bases). The V end was cut by 6 bases, the J end by 7 bases, with 12 bases between. CDR1 MDHEN and CDR2 SYDVKM come from the germline V gene. CDR3 length equals 12 residues.

This clone was recorded once. The chain links TRBV19 to TRBJ1-5; 7 nucleotides line up with TRBD1. The CDR3 spans 17 residues. With 7 bases clipped from V and 3 bases from J, the junction kept 15 bases outside the gene matches. Germline assignment: CDR1 LNHDA and CDR2 SQIVND (reference sequence). Here the CDR3 reads CASTTVGTVGPNQPQHF. The CDR3 bases are TGTGCCAGTACCACCGTTGGGACAGTGGGGCCCAATCAGCCCCAGCATTTT.

The V gene is TRBV7-2, the J gene TRBJ1-2, with TRBD1 matching over 8 bases. Unmatched junction bases numbered 5, after V lost 4 bases and J lost 4 bases. Germline CDR1 and CDR2: SGHTA and FQGNSA. The CDR3 has 14 residues. As DNA, the CDR3 is TGTGCCAGCAGCTCAGACAGGGGCGGCTATGGCTACACCTTC. Its translation: CASSSDRGGYGYTF.

A remark on this clone: Distinct nucleotide sequences in the sample also encode this CDR3. V and J are TRBV7-9 and TRBJ2-3; D is uncertain. The CDR3 sequence is 12 residues long. In germline, CDR1 is SEHNR, CDR2 FQNEAQ (reference sequence). The V end was cut by 2 bases, the J end by 5 bases, with 5 bases between. The CDR3: CASSLQGDTQYF. The CDR3 DNA reads as TGTGCCAGCAGCTTACAAGGAGATACGCAGTATTTT. Complete variable domain (other parts from reference TRBV7-9 and TRBJ2-3): DTGVSQNPRHKITKRGQNVTFRCDPISEHNRLYWYRQTLGQGPEFLTYFQNEAQLEKSRLLSDRFSAERPKGSFSTLEIQRTEQGDSAMYLCASSLQGDTQYFGPGTRLTVL.

CDR3 sequence: CASTSSDSYGYTF. Here the CDR3 DNA reads TGTGCCAGCACCTCTTCGGACAGCTATGGCTACACCTTC. This chain joins TRBV6-5 and TRBJ1-2, with D possibly TRBD1 on 6 matching bases. The CDR3 totals 13 residues. The V gene's germline CDR1 is MNHEY and CDR2 SVGAGI. V was clipped by 7 bases and J by 4 bases, with 13 bases between them.

This chain links TRBV19 with TRBJ2-5; D remains ambiguous. V gave up 3 bases and J gave up 6 bases, with 14 bases separating them. The germline V gene has CDR1 LNHDA and CDR2 SQIVND (reference sequence). The CDR3 spans 14 residues. For the CDR3, the DNA is TGTGCCAGTAGTATTGATTCAGGTTCCAAGACCCAGTACTTC. This encodes CASSIDSGSKTQYF. Together with reference TRBV19 and TRBJ2-5, the CDR3 gives the full variable domain: DGGITQSPKYLFRKEGQNVTLSCEQNLNHDAMYWYRQDPGQGLRLIYYSQIVNDFQKGDIAEGYSVSREKKESFPLTVTSAQKNPTAFYLCASSIDSGSKTQYFGPGTRLLVL.

This clone was seen a single time. The CDR3 bases are TGTGCGGCGGGACAGGGGTGGAATCAGCCCCAGCATTTT. Translated, it gives CAAGQGWNQPQHF. The chain links TRBV30 to TRBJ1-5; 10 positions match TRBD1. The CDR3 spans 13 residues. CDR1 is GTSNPN and CDR2 is SVGIG in the germline V gene (reference sequence).

V gene TRBV5-5 combines with J gene TRBJ1-1; 7 bases fit TRBD1. The CDR3 runs to 16 residues. From germline, CDR1 is SGHKS and CDR2 YYEKEE (reference sequence). Trimming removed 1 base from V and 5 bases from J; junction bases left unmatched: 11. This CDR3 reads CASSLKGAVQGTEAFF. The CDR3 bases are TGTGCCAGCAGCTTGAAGGGGGCGGTTCAGGGGACTGAAGCTTTCTTT.

This clone was seen only a few times. The genes are TRBV11-2 and TRBJ1-4; a possible D gene is TRBD1 (5 bases). Trimming cost V 4 bases and J 5 bases, with 17 bases left between them. Germline CDR1 and CDR2: SGHAT and FQNNGV. This CDR3 is built from 16 residues. The CDR3 loop is CASSSPGGGANEKLFF. The CDR3 DNA reads as TGTGCCAGCAGCTCCCCCGGGGGAGGGGCCAATGAAAAACTGTTTTTT.

The CDR3 spells CASSHSGRSYNEQFF. The CDR3 DNA is TGTGCCAGCAGCCACTCGGGACGGAGCTACAATGAGCAGTTCTTC. The chain combines TRBV3-1 (or the pseudogene TRBV3-2) with TRBJ2-1; D might be TRBD1 or TRBD2, each matching 5 bases. CDR3 length: 15 residues. Per germline, CDR1 LGHDT and CDR2 YNNKEL (reference sequence). V lost 3 bases and J 3 bases, leaving 12 bases between the germline ends.

The count of this clone is one. This CDR3 reads CASSIDPGSLTEAFF. CDR3 bases: TGTGCCAGTAGTATAGACCCCGGGTCTTTGACTGAAGCTTTCTTT. V gene TRBV19 combines with J gene TRBJ1-1; D is unclear. The CDR3 is made up of 15 amino acids. Germline loops: CDR1 LNHDA, CDR2 SQIVND (reference sequence). V lost 0 bases and J lost 5, with 13 bases in between.

The gene calls are TRBV2 and TRBJ1-5; TRBD1 might be the D (5 bases). From germline, CDR1 is SNHLY and CDR2 FYNNEI. This CDR3 region has 15 residues. V gave up 5 bases and J gave up 7 bases, with 18 bases separating them. The CDR3 bases are TGTGCCAGCAGTCCCGTCCCAGGGTCAAGCCAGCCCCAGCATTTT. Its protein product is CASSPVPGSSQPQHF.

The chain carries TRBV6-1 and TRBJ2-1; 9 bases fit TRBD2. The germline CDR1 and CDR2 sequences are MNHNS and SASEGT. The CDR3 length is 16 residues. J gave up 5 bases and V 2 bases, and 7 bases lay outside the gene matches. CDR3 in DNA: TGTGCCAGCAGTGAATTCCTAGCGGGGAACAACAATGAGCAGTTCTTC. Its protein is CASSEFLAGNNNEQFF.

The V call is TRBV7-6, the J call TRBJ2-1; 10 positions agree with TRBD1. V gave up 5 bases and J gave up 6 bases; unmatched junction bases: 7. CDR1 is SGHVS, CDR2 FNYEAQ, per germline. The CDR3 covers 15 residues. The CDR3 is CASSPAGQGGNEQFF. Written as DNA, the CDR3 is TGTGCCAGCAGCCCGGCCGGACAGGGGGGCAATGAGCAGTTCTTC.

This chain joins TRBV5-6 and TRBJ1-1; TRBD1 might be the D (5 bases). Trimming took 7 bases from V and 3 from J, leaving 13 bases between them. From germline, CDR1 is SGHDT and CDR2 YYEEEE. The CDR3 runs 13 residues. The CDR3 DNA follows: TGTGCCAGCGTCCCCCAGGGAGACACTGAAGCTTTCTTT. It yields the protein CASVPQGDTEAFF.

In DNA, the CDR3 is TGTGCCAGCAGCTTAATGAGGGGGCGGTCGAGTTCACCCCTCCACTTT. Its translation: CASSLMRGRSSSPLHF. The J gene is TRBJ1-6, the V gene TRBV7-2; 7 nucleotides align to TRBD1. V gave up 2 bases and J gave up 9 bases; unmatched junction bases: 10. Germline V gene sequence: CDR1 SGHTA, CDR2 FQGNSA. The CDR3 is 16 residues long.

The V gene is TRBV29-1, the J gene TRBJ2-1; 12 positions match TRBD1. The CDR3 is 14 residues long. V shed 4 bases and J 7 bases; nucleotides not matched to a gene: 5. CDR1 SQVTM and CDR2 ANQGSEA come from the germline V gene. The CDR3 sequence: CSVVPGQGANEQFF. The CDR3 region has the DNA TGCAGCGTTGTTCCGGGACAGGGGGCAAATGAGCAGTTCTTC.

This chain links TRBV3-1 (or the pseudogene TRBV3-2) with TRBJ2-1, with TRBD1 identical over 8 bases. The CDR3 contains 15 residues. Trimming at V came to 4 bases and at J to 0 bases, leaving 2 bases not matched to a gene. Germline CDR1 is LGHDT and CDR2 is YNNKEL (reference sequence). The CDR3 sequence: CASSLTGGSYNEQFF. CDR3 DNA: TGTGCCAGCAGCCTTACAGGGGGCTCCTACAATGAGCAGTTCTTC.

The chain is built from TRBV5-4 and TRBJ1-6, with D perhaps TRBD1 (6 bases). The germline gives CDR1 SGHNT, CDR2 YYREEE (reference sequence). V dropped 5 bases and J dropped 16 bases, with 19 bases sitting between them. This CDR3 has 13 residues. CDR3 amino acids: CASSLDSGQRLHF. In DNA form, the CDR3 reads TGTGCCAGCAGTCTTGACTCAGGACAGCGTCTCCACTTT.